This T cell receptor (beta chain) was identified in a study of T-cell memory formation after mild COVID-19. The overall study: In these data, TCR clusters were largely donor specific. Broader study findings: Cross-reactive memory appears to have joined, as suggested by some responding clones showing up in pre-infection memory. Clones contracting day 15 to 85 were balanced CD4/CD8; later expanders leaned CD4+. Whether day 37 second-wave clones are SARS-CoV-2-specific was not confirmed.

Note on this clonotype: Antigen specificity is unknown.

Trimming at V came to 2 bases and at J to 1 base, leaving 3 bases not matched to a gene. Per germline, CDR1 GTSNPN and CDR2 SVGIG (reference sequence). The CDR3 sequence is 14 residues long. Using its own MiXCR run on the 5' RACE reads, TCRdb lists one record per CDR3 protein. Here the sample spans 450,000 to 650,000 distinct CDR3 sequences, roughly 18% being singletons. The TCR was taken from an adult woman who had mild COVID-19 (a few samples of this study predate the infection). Cell type and time point are not known. The sequenced sample was PBMCs or a T cell subset sorted from them (not recorded which). V is TRBV30 and J is TRBJ1-1, with 8 bases identical to TRBD1. The chain's CDR3 is CAWSTGQGNTEAFF. The DNA for the CDR3 is TGTGCCTGGAGTACAGGACAGGGGAACACTGAAGCTTTCTTT.